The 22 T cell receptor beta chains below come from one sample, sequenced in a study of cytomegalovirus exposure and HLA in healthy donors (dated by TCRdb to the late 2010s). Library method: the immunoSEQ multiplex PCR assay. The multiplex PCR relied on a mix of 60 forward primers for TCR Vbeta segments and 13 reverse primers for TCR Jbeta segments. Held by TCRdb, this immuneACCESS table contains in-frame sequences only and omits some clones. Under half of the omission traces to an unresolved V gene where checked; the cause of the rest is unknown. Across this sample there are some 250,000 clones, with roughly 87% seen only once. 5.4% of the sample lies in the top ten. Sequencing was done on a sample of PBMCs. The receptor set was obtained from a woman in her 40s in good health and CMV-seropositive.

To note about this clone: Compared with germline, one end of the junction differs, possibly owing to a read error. CDR3 in DNA: TGTTCCAGCAGCTTGGAGGCCGGGGAGCTGTTTTTT. This codes for CSSSLEAGELFF. This rearrangement joins TRBV7-9 to TRBJ2-2, with D perhaps matching TRBD2 (5 bases). CDR3 length: 12 amino acids. The germline V gene has CDR1 SEHNR and CDR2 FQNEAQ (reference sequence).

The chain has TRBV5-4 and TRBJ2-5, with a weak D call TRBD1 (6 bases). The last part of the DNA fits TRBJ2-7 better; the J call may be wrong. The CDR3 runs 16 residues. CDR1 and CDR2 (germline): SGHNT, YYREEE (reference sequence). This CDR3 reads CASSLSLGAQSHEQYF. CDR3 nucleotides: TGTGCCAGCAGCTTGTCTTTGGGGGCGCAGTCCCACGAGCAGTACTTC.

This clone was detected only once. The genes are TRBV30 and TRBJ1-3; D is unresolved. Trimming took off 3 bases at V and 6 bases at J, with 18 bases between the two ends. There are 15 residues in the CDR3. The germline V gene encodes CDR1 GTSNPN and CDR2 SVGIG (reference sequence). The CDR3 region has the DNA TGTGCCTGGAGCCGAAACACGGCAGGTCAAAACACCATATATTTT. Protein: CAWSRNTAGQNTIYF.

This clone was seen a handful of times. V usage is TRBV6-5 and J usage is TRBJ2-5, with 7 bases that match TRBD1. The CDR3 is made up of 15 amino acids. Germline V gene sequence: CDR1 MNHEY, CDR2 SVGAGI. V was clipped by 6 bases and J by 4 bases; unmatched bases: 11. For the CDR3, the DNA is TGTGCCAGCAGCCGAGGGCAGACAGGGATAGAGACCCAGTACTTC. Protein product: CASSRGQTGIETQYF.

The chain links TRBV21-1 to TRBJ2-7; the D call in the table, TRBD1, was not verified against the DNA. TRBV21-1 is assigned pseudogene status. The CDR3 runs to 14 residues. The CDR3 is CASNLVGTLDKQYF. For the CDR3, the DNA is TGTGCCAGCAACCTGGTGGGCACCCTTGACAAGCAGTACTTC.

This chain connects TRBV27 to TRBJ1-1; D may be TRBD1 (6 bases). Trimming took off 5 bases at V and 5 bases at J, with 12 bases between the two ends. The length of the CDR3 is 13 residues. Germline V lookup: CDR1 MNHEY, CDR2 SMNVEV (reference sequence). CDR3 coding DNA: TGTGCCAGCAGTGGCTGGGGGCGGACTGAAGCTTTCTTT. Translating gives CASSGWGRTEAFF.

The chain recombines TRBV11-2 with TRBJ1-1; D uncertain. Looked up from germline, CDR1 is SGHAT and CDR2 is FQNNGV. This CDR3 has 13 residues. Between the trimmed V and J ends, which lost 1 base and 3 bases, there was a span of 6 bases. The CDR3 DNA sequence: TGTGCCAGCAGCTTAGCGGGTCACACTGAAGCTTTCTTT. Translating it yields CASSLAGHTEAFF.

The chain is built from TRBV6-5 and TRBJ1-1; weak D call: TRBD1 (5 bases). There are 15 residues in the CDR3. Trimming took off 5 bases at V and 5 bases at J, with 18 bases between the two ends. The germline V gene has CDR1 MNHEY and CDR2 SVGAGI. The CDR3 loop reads CASSQTVERGTEAFF. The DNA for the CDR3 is TGTGCCAGCAGTCAAACAGTGGAACGGGGGACTGAAGCTTTCTTT.

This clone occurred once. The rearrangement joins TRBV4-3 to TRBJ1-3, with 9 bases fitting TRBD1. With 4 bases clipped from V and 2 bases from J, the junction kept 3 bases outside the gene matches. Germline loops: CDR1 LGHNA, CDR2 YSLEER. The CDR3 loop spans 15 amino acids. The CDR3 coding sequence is TGCGCCAGCAGCCGAGACAGGGGGGCTGGAAACACCATATATTTT. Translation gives CASSRDRGAGNTIYF.

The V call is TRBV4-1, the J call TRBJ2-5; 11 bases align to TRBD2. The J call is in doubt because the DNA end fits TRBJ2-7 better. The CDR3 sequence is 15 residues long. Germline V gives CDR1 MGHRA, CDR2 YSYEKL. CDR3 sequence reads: CASSQVAGGDYEQYF. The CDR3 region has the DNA TGCGCCAGCAGCCAGGTAGCGGGAGGGGACTACGAGCAGTACTTC.

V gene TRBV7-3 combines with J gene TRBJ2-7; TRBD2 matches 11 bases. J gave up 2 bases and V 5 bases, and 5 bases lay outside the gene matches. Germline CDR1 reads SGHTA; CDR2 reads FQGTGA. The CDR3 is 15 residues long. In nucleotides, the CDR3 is TGTGCCAGCAGCCCCGGACTAGCGGGTCCCTACGAGCAGTACTTC. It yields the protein CASSPGLAGPYEQYF.

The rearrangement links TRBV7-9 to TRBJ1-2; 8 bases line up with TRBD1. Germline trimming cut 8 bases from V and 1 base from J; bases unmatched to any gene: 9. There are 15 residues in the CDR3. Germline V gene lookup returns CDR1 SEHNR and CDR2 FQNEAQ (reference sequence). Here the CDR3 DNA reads TGTGCCAGCTCTTCAGACAGGGGAAGTAACTATGGCTACACCTTC. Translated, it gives CASSSDRGSNYGYTF.

The CDR3 loop reads CASSRGGGALGNEQFF. For the CDR3, the DNA is TGCGCCAGCAGCAGGGGCGGGGGGGCCTTGGGGAATGAGCAGTTCTTC. V gene TRBV5-1 combines with J gene TRBJ2-1; TRBD2 agrees at 9 bases. This CDR3 contains 16 residues. V was clipped by 4 bases and J by 7 bases; unmatched bases: 12. Per the germline V gene, CDR1 is SGHRS and CDR2 is YFSETQ. Based on the CDR3 plus reference TRBV5-1 and TRBJ2-1, the full variable domain is KAGVTQTPRYLIKTRGQQVTLSCSPISGHRSVSWYQQTPGQGLQFLFEYFSETQRNKGNFPGRFSGRQFSNSRSEMNVSTLELGDSALYLCASSRGGGALGNEQFFGPGTRLTVL.

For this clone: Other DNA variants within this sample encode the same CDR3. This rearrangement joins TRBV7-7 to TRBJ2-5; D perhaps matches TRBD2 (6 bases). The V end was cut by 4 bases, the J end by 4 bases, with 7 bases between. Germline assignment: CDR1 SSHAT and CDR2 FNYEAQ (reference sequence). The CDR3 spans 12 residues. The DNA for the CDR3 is TGTGCCAGCAGCTCGGAGGGAGAGACCCAGTACTTC. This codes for CASSSEGETQYF.

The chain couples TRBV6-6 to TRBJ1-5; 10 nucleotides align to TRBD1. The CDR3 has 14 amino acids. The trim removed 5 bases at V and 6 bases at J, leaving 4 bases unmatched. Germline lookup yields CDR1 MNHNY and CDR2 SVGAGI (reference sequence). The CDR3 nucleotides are TGTGCCAGCAGTCGGGACAGGGGCCCTCAGCCCCAGCATTTT. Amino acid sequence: CASSRDRGPQPQHF.

CDR3: CASSLAVTGIGELFF. The CDR3 nucleotides are TGTGCCAGCAGCTTAGCCGTGACAGGGATCGGGGAGCTGTTTTTT. The V and J genes are TRBV7-9 and TRBJ2-2; TRBD1 agrees at 7 bases. The germline V gene has CDR1 SEHNR and CDR2 FQNEAQ (reference sequence). This CDR3 is 15 amino acids long. With 0 bases clipped from V and 7 bases from J, the junction kept 5 bases outside the gene matches.

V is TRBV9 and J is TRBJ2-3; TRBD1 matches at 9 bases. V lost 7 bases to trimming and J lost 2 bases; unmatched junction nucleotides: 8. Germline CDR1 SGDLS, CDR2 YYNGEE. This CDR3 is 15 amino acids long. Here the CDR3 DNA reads TGTGCCAGCGGACCGGGACAGGGTAACACAGATACGCAGTATTTT. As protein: CASGPGQGNTDTQYF.

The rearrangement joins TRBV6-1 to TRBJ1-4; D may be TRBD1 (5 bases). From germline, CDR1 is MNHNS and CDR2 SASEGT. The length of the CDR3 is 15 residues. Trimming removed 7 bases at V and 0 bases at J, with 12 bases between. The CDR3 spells CASTYRTSTNEKLFF. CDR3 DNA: TGTGCCAGCACGTACAGGACGTCAACTAATGAAAAACTGTTTTTT.

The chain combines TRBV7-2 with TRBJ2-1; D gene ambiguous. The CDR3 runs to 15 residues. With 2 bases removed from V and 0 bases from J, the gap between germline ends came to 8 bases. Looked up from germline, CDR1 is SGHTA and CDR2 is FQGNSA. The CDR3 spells CASSLQYSSYNEQFF. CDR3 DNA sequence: TGTGCCAGCAGCTTACAGTACAGCTCCTACAATGAGCAGTTCTTC.

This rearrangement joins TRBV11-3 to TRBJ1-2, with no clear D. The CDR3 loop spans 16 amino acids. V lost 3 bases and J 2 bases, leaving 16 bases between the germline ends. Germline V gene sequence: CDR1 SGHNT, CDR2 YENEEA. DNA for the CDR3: TGTGCCAGCAGCTTCGGTAGAGGGTGGAGGAACTATGGCTACACCTTC. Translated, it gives CASSFGRGWRNYGYTF.

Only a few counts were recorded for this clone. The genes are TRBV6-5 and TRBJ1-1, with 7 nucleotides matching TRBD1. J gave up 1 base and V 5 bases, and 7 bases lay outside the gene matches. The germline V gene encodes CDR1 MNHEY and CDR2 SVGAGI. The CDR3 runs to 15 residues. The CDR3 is CASSNPDRPNTEAFF. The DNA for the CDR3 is TGTGCCAGCAGTAACCCGGACAGGCCGAACACTGAAGCTTTCTTT.

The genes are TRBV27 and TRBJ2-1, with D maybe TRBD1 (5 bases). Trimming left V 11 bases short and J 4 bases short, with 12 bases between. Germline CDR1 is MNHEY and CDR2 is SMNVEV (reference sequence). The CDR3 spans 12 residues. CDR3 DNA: TGTGCCTCAGGGTCCTATTACAATGAGCAGTTCTTC. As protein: CASGSYYNEQFF.